This TCR beta chain originates from a study of T cell responses to AZD1222 COVID-19 vaccine. Profiling relied on immunoSEQ multiplex PCR, and the TCRdb table lists in-frame clones only, not all of them. The sample gives some 120,000 clones, 80% to 95% of which show up once; 4% to 5% is in the top ten. Trimming took 3 bases from V and 0 from J, leaving 15 bases between them. The germline V gene encodes CDR1 LNHDA and CDR2 SQIVND (reference sequence). The CDR3 runs 17 residues. As to this clone: What it binds is unknown.

Regarding the study as a whole: Vaccine-associated CD4 TCRs spanned spike, dominant at 160-218 and 743-854. Donors were mostly white British, more females; clonal diversity possibly underestimated. Repertoires were collected only later (after the peak T cell response had occurred). Among spike-specific TCRs, nearly half reportedly target unmutated variant regions.

Source: peripheral blood, taken 28 days after the second dose of the MenACWY control vaccine. V gene TRBV19 combines with J gene TRBJ1-3; the D is unclear. The origin of this receptor is an adult who received the MenACWY meningococcal vaccine as a control. Written as DNA, the CDR3 is TGTGCCAGTAGTATGGATGGCGTCTCTTACTCTGGAAACACCATATATTTT. This translates into CASSMDGVSYSGNTIYF.